The 6 T cell receptor beta chains in this list originate from one sample, sequenced in a study of CD8 T cells in Susac syndrome. Random-hexamer reverse transcription was applied to roughly 0.45 to 1 ug RNA. A single record per CDR3 protein comes from TCRdb applying MiXCR to the immunoSEQ multiplex PCR reads. This table holds some 150,000 distinct CDR3 sequences, approximately 94% found once. Sample: CD4+ T cells from PBMCs. These receptors all come from a human donor in good health.

This clonotype appeared a single time. The rearrangement joins TRBV12-3 or TRBV12-4 to TRBJ1-2; 7 nucleotides line up with TRBD1. The ends lost 6 bases at V and 7 bases at J; junction bases unmatched: 8. The CDR3 runs to 13 residues. CDR3 region: CASRPDRVAGYTF. CDR3 bases: TGTGCCAGCAGACCAGACAGGGTTGCTGGCTACACCTTC.

The chain recombines TRBV10-3 with TRBJ1-2; D is undetermined. Trimming cost V 3 bases and J 2 bases, with 10 bases left between them. The CDR3 is made up of 14 amino acids. In germline, CDR1 is ENHRY, CDR2 SYGVKD. The CDR3 coding sequence is TGTGCCATCAGTGACCCGACACTAAACTATGGCTACACCTTC. Amino acid sequence: CAISDPTLNYGYTF.

The rearrangement links TRBV4-2 to TRBJ2-3, with D maybe TRBD2 (6 bases). This CDR3 region has 17 residues. From germline, CDR1 is LGHNA and CDR2 YNFKEQ. The ends were cut back, 1 base at V and 3 bases at J, with 17 bases in the middle. CDR3 in DNA: TGTGCCAGCAGCCAAGCTAAAAACGGCGGGAAGACAGATACGCAGTATTTT. This codes for CASSQAKNGGKTDTQYF.

The chain combines TRBV5-1 with TRBJ2-7, with 7 bases that match TRBD1. V lost 1 base to trimming and J lost 3 bases; unmatched junction nucleotides: 7. CDR1 SGHRS and CDR2 YFSETQ come from the germline V gene. The CDR3 totals 15 residues. CDR3 DNA: TGCGCCAGCAGCTTGATCCCAGGGGGTAGCTACGAGCAGTACTTC. This sequence encodes CASSLIPGGSYEQYF.

The V gene is TRBV7-2, the J gene TRBJ2-7; D is unclear. Germline V gives CDR1 SGHTA, CDR2 FQGNSA. V was clipped by 4 bases and J by 7 bases, with 8 bases between them. The CDR3 runs 11 residues. The CDR3 nucleotides are TGTGCCAGCAGCTGGGATGGGGAGCAGTACTTC. Translation gives CASSWDGEQYF.

The rearrangement links TRBV19 to TRBJ1-4, with a possible D match to TRBD1 (5 bases). Trimming removed 4 bases at V and 12 bases at J, with 21 bases between. CDR3 length: 15 residues. CDR1 LNHDA and CDR2 SQIVND come from the germline V gene (reference sequence). CDR3 sequence reads: CASSRNAPDPGQLFF. The CDR3 DNA follows: TGTGCCAGTAGTAGGAACGCCCCAGACCCAGGGCAACTGTTTTTT.